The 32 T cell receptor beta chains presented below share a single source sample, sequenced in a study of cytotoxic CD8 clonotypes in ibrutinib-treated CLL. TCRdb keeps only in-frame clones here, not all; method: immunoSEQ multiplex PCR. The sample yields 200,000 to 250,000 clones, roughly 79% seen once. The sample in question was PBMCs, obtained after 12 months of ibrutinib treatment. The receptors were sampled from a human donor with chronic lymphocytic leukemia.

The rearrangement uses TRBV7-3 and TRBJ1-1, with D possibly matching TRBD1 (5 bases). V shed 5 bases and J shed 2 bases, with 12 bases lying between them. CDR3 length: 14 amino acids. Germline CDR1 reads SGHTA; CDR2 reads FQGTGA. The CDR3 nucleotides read TGTGCCAGCAGCGTAGGGCAGGGAAACACTGAAGCTTTCTTT. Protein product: CASSVGQGNTEAFF.

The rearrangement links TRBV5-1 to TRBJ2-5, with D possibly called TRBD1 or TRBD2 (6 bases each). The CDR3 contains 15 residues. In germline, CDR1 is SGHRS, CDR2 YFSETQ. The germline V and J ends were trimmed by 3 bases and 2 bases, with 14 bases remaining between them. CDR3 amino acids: CASSYGGPQQETQYF. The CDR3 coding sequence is TGCGCCAGCAGCTATGGGGGGCCTCAACAAGAGACCCAGTACTTC.

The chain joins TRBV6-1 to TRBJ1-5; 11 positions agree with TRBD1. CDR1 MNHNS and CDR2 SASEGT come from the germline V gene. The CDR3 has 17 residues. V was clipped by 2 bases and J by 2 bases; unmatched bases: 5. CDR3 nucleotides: TGTGCCAGCAGTGAACTGGGACAGGGGGTGGGCAATCAGCCCCAGCATTTT. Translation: CASSELGQGVGNQPQHF.

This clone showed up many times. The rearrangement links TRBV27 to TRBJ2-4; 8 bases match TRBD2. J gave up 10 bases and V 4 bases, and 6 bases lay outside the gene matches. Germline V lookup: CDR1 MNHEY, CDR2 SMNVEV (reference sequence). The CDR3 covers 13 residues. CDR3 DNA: TGTGCCAGCAGTTCCTCGGGGGGGGTAATTCAGTACTTC. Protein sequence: CASSSSGGVIQYF.

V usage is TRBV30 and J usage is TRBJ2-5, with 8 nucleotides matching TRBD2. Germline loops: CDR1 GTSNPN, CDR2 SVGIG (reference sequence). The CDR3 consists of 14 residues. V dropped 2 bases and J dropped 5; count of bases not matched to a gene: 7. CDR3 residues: CAWSFSGAEETQYF. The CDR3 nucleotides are TGTGCCTGGAGTTTTAGCGGGGCAGAGGAGACCCAGTACTTC.

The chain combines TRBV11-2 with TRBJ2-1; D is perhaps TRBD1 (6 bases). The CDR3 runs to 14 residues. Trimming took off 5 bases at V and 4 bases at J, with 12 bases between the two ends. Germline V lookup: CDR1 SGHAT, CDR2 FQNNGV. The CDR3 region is CASSPPGHYNEQFF. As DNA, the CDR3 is TGTGCCAGCAGCCCGCCGGGACATTACAATGAGCAGTTCTTC.

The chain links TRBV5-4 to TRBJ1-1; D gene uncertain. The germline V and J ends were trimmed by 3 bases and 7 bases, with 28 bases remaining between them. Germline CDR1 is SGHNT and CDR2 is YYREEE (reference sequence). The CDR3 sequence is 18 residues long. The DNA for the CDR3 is TGTGCCAGCAGCTCCCCAGCCGTGCACAGAACCACCGAGAATGAAGCTTTCTTT. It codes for CASSSPAVHRTTENEAFF.

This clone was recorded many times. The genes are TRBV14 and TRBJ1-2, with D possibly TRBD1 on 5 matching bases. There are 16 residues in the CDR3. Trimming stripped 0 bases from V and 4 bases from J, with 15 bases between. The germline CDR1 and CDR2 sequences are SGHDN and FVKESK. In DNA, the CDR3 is TGTGCCAGCAGCCAAGATCTGGGAGGGACGGTCTATGGCTACACCTTC. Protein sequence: CASSQDLGGTVYGYTF.

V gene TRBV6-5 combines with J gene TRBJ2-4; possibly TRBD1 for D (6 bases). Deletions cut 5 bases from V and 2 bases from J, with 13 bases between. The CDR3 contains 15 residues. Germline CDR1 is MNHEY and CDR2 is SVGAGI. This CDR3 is CASSDYRETKNIQYF. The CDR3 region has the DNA TGTGCCAGCAGTGACTACAGGGAAACCAAAAACATTCAGTACTTC.

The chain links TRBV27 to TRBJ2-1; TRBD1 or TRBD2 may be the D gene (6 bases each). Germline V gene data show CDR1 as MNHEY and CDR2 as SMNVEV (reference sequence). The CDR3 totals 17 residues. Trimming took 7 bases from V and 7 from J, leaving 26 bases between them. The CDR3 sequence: CASNLGPARGARNEQFF. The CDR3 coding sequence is TGTGCCAGCAACCTGGGGCCGGCGAGGGGGGCGAGGAATGAGCAGTTCTTC.

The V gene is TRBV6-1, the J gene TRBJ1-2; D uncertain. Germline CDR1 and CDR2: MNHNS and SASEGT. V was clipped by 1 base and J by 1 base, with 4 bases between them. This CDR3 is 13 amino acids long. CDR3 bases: TGTGCCAGCAGTGAAGTTGGTAACTATGGCTACACCTTC. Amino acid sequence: CASSEVGNYGYTF.

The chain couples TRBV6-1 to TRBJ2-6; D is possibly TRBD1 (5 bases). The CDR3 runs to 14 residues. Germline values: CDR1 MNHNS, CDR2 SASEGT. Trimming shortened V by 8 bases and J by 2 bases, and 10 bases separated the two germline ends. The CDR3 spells CASVWGTGANVLTF. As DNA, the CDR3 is TGTGCCAGCGTATGGGGCACTGGGGCCAACGTCCTGACTTTC.

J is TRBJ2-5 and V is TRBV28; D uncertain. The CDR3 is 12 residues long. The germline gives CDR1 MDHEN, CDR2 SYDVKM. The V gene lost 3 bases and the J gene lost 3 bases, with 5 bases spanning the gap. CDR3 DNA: TGTGCCAGCAGTTTTTGGGAAGAGACCCAGTACTTC. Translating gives CASSFWEETQYF.

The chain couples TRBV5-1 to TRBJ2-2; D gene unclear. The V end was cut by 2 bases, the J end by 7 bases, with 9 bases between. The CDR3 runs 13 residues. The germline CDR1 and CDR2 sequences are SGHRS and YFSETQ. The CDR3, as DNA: TGCGCCAGCAGCTTTTCAGGAAACGGGGAGCTGTTTTTT. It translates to CASSFSGNGELFF.

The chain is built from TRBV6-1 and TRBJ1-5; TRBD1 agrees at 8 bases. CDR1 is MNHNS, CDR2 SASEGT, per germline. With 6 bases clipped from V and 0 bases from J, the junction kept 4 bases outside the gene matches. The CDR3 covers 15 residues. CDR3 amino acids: CASRPGGDSNQPQHF. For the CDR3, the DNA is TGTGCCAGCAGGCCAGGGGGCGATAGCAATCAGCCCCAGCATTTT.

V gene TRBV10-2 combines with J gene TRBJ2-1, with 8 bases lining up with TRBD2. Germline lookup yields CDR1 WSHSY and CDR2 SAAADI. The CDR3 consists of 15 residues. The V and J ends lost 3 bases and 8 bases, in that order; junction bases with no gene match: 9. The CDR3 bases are TGCGCCAGCAGTGACTCGTCCCTTAGCGGGGATGAGCAGTTCTTC. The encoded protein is CASSDSSLSGDEQFF.

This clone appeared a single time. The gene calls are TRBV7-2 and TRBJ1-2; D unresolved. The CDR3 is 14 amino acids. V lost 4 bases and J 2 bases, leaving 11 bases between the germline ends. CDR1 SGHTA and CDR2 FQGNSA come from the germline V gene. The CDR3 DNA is TGTGCCAGCAGCTGGCAGGCCCCAAACTATGGCTACACCTTC. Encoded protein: CASSWQAPNYGYTF. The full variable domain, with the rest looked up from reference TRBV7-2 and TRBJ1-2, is GAGVSQSPSNKVTEKGKDVELRCDPISGHTALYWYRQSLGQGLEFLIYFQGNSAPDKSGLPSDRFSAERTGGSVSTLTIQRTQQEDSAVYLCASSWQAPNYGYTFGSGTRLTVV.

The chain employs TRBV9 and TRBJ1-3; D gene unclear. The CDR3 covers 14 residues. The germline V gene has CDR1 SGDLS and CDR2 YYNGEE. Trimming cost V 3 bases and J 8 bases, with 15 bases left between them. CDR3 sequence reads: CASSGQAVRDTIYF. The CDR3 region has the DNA TGTGCCAGCAGCGGGCAGGCAGTCCGCGACACCATATATTTT. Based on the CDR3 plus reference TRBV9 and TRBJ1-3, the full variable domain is DSGVTQTPKHLITATGQRVTLRCSPRSGDLSVYWYQQSLDQGLQFLIQYYNGEERAKGNILERFSAQQFPDLHSELNLSSLELGDSALYFCASSGQAVRDTIYFGEGSWLTVV.

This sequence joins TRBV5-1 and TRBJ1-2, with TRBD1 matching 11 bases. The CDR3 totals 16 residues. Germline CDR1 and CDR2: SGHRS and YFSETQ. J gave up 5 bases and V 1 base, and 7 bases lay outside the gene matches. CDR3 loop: CASSLSWTGGSYGYTF. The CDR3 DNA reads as TGCGCCAGCAGCTTGTCCTGGACAGGGGGCTCTTATGGCTACACCTTC.

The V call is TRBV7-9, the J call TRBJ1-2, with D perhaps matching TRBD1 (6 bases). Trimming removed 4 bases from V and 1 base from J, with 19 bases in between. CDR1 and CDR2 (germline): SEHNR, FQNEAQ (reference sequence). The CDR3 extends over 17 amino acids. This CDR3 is CASSSQLGGTYNYGYTF. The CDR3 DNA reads TGTGCCAGCAGCTCCCAATTAGGGGGTACTTATAACTATGGCTACACCTTC.

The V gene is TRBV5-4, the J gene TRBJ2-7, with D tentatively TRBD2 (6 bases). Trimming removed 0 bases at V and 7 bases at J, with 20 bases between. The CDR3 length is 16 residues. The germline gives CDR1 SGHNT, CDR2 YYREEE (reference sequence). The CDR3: CASSLAVGGSLSEQYF. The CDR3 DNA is TGTGCCAGCAGCTTGGCCGTTGGGGGGTCTCTGTCGGAGCAGTACTTC.

The CDR3 is CASSPRVLTQTTEAFF. The CDR3 DNA follows: TGTGCCAGCTCACCTAGGGTCCTGACACAGACCACTGAAGCTTTCTTT. This rearrangement joins TRBV18 to TRBJ1-1, with D uncertain. V was shortened by 3 bases and J by 4 bases, with 18 bases between the two germline ends. Germline V gene sequence: CDR1 KGHSH, CDR2 LQKENI. The CDR3 is 16 residues long.

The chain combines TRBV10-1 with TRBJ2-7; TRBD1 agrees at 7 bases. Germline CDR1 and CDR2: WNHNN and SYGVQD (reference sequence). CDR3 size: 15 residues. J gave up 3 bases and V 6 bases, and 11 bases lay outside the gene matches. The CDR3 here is CASSEGLGQNYEQYF. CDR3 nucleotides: TGCGCCAGCAGCGAAGGGTTGGGACAGAACTACGAGCAGTACTTC.

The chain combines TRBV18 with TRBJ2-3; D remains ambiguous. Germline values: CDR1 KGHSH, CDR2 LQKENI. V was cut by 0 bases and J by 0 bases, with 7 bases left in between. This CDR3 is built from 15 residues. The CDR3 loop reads CASSPPPRSTDTQYF. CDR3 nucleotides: TGTGCCAGCTCACCACCACCCCGTAGCACAGATACGCAGTATTTT.

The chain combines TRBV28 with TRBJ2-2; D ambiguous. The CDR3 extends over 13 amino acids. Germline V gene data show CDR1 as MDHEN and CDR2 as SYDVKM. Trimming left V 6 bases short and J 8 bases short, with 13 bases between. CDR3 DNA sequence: TGTGCCAGCAGCACCGACGGTCCGGGGGAGCTGTTTTTT. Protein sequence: CASSTDGPGELFF.

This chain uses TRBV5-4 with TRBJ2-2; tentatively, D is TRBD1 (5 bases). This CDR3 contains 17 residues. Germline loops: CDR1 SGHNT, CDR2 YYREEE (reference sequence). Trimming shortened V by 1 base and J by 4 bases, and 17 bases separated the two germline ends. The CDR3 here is CASSLSQGTPGTGELFF. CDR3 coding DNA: TGTGCCAGCAGCTTGAGCCAGGGAACCCCAGGCACCGGGGAGCTGTTTTTT.

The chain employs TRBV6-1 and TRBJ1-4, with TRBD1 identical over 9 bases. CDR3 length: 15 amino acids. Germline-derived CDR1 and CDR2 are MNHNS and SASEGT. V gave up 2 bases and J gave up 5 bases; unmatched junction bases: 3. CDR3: CASSEMGQGNEKLFF. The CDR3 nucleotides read TGTGCCAGCAGTGAAATGGGACAGGGCAATGAAAAACTGTTTTTT.

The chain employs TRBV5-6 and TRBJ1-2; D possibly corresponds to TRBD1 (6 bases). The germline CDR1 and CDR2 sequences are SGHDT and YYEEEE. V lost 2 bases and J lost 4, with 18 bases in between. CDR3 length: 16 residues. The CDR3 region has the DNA TGTGCCAGCAGCTTACGTCGCCAGGGGACATCCTATGGCTACACCTTC. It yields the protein CASSLRRQGTSYGYTF.

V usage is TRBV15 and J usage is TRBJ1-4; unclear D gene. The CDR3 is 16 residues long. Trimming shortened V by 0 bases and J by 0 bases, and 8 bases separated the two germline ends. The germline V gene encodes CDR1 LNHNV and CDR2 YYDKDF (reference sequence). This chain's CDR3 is CATSRDPTATNEKLFF. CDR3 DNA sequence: TGTGCCACCAGCAGAGATCCGACGGCAACTAATGAAAAACTGTTTTTT.

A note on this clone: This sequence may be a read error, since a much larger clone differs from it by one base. The CDR3 spells CASSPSTDTQYF. CDR3 nucleotide sequence: TGTGCCAGCAGCCCTAGCACAGATACGCAGTATTTT. This chain connects TRBV5-5 to TRBJ2-3; D ambiguous. The CDR3 covers 12 residues. From germline, CDR1 is SGHKS and CDR2 YYEKEE (reference sequence). With 4 bases removed from V and 0 bases from J, the gap between germline ends came to 3 bases.

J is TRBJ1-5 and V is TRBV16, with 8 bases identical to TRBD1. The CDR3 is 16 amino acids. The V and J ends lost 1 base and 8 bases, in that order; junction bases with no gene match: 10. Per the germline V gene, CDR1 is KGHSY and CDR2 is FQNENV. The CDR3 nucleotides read TGTGCCAGCAGCCAATGGAGGCAGGGGGCAGGTGAGCCCCAGCATTTT. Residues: CASSQWRQGAGEPQHF. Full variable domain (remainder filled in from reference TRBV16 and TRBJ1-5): GEEVAQTPKHLVRGEGQKAKLYCAPIKGHSYVFWYQQVLKNEFKFLISFQNENVFDETGMPKERFSAKCLPNSPCSLEIQATKLEDSAVYFCASSQWRQGAGEPQHFGDGTRLSIL.

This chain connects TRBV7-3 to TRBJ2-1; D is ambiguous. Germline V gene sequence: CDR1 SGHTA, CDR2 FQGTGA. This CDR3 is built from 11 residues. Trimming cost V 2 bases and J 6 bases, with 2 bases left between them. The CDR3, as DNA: TGTGCCAGCAGCTTAGGCAATGAGCAGTTCTTC. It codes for CASSLGNEQFF.